This TCR beta chain comes out of a study of T cell changes during pregnancy in multiple sclerosis. The data were produced by immunoSEQ multiplex PCR, yet TCRdb's version contains in-frame clones alone and is incomplete. The sample has 70,000 to 75,000 clones; around 94% are singletons. This clonotype originated in a female donor with multiple sclerosis, enrolled in a pregnancy study. Sequenced material: peripheral blood, taken before pregnancy.

CDR3 region: CASKEDRGTAGELFF. DNA for the CDR3: TGTGCCAGCAAAGAGGACAGGGGAACGGCCGGGGAGCTGTTTTTT. This rearrangement joins TRBV6-5 to TRBJ2-2; 9 positions match TRBD1. The germline gives CDR1 MNHEY, CDR2 SVGAGI. CDR3 length equals 15 residues. The J segment lost 6 bases and the V segment lost 7 bases, leaving 9 bases of the junction unmatched.